This T cell receptor beta chain was sequenced for a study of identical twins. Study observations and caveats: Twin sharing of out-of-frame TCR alpha was underestimated by models in monozygotic pairs. The presence of invariant MAIT and iNKT cells could partly confound analyses of zero-insertion sequences.

As concerns this clonotype: Its antigen is currently unknown.

TCRdb recomputed calls from the 5' RACE reads with MiXCR, one row per CDR3 protein. The profile shows 350,000 to 450,000 distinct CDR3 sequences, about a fifth of them singletons. The CDR3 loop spans 13 amino acids. Germline V gene sequence: CDR1 SQVTM, CDR2 ANQGSEA. After removal of 4 bases from V and 3 bases from J, the junction contained 3 bases not matched to a gene. In every case, the donor was a healthy Caucasian. J is TRBJ2-7 and V is TRBV29-1; 10 nucleotides align to TRBD2. The sequencing input was naive T cells sorted from blood. The source is a man aged 50 to 60 in good health. In DNA, the CDR3 is TGCAGCGTTGCTAGCGGGAGCCGCTACGAGCAGTACTTC. It encodes CSVASGSRYEQYF.